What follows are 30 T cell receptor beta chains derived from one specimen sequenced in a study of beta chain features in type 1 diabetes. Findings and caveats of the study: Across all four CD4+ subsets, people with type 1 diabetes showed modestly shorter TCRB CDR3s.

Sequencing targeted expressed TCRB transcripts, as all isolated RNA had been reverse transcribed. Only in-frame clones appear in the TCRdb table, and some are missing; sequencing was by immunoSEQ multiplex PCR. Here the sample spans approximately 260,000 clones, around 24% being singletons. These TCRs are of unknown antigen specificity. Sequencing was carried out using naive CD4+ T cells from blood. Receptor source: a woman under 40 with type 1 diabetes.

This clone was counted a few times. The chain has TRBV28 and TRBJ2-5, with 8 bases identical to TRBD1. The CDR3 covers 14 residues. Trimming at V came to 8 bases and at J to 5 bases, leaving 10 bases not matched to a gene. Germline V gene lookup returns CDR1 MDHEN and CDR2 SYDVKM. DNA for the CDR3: TGTGCCAGCCTCTCCCCAGGGGGCGGGGAGACCCAGTACTTC. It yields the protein CASLSPGGGETQYF. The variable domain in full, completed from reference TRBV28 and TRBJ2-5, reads DVKVTQSSRYLVKRTGEKVFLECVQDMDHENMFWYRQDPGLGLRLIYFSYDVKMKEKGDIPEGYSVSREKKERFSLILESASTNQTSMYLCASLSPGGGETQYFGPGTRLLVL.

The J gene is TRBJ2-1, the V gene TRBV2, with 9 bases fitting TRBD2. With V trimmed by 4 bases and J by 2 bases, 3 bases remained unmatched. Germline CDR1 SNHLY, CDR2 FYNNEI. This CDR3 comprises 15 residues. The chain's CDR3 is CASSVGGRAYNEQFF. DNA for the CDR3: TGTGCCAGCAGTGTAGGCGGGAGGGCCTACAATGAGCAGTTCTTC.

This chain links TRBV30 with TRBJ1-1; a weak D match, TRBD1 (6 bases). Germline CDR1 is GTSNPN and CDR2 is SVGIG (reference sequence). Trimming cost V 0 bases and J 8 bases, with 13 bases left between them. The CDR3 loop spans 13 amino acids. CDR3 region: CAWSVQFGTEAFF. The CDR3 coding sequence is TGTGCCTGGAGTGTACAATTTGGGACAGAAGCTTTCTTT.

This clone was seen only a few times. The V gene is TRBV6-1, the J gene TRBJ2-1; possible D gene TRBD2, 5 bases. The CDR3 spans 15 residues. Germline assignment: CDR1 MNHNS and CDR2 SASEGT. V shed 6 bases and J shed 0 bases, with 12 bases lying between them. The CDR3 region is CASRSGSSSYNEQFF. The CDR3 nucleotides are TGTGCCAGCAGAAGCGGCTCTAGCTCCTACAATGAGCAGTTCTTC.

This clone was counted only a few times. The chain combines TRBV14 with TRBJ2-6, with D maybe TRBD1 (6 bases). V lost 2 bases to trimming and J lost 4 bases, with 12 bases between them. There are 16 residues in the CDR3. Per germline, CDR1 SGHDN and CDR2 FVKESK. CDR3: CASSQLGAPGANVLTF. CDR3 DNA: TGTGCCAGCAGCCAACTGGGGGCGCCCGGGGCCAACGTCCTGACTTTC.

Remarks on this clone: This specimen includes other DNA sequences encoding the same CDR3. The CDR3 coding sequence is TGTGCCATCAGGGGACTAGCAGGCACAGATACGCAGTATTTT. Protein sequence: CAIRGLAGTDTQYF. This chain connects TRBV10-3 to TRBJ2-3; 9 bases match TRBD2. The length of the CDR3 is 14 residues. From germline, CDR1 is ENHRY and CDR2 SYGVKD. The V segment lost 6 bases and the J segment 1 base; nucleotides outside the gene matches: 2.

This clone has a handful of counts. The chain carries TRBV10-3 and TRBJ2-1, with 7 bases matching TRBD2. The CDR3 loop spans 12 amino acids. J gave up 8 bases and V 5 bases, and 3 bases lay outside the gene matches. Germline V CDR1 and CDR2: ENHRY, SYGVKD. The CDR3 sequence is CAISWDYHEQFF. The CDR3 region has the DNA TGTGCCATCAGTTGGGACTATCATGAGCAGTTCTTC.

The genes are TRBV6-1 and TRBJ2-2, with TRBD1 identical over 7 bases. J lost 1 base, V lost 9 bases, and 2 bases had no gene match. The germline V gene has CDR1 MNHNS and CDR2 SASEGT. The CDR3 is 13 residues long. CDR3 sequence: CASRTGNTGELFF. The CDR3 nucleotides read TGTGCCAGTCGGACAGGGAACACCGGGGAGCTGTTTTTT.

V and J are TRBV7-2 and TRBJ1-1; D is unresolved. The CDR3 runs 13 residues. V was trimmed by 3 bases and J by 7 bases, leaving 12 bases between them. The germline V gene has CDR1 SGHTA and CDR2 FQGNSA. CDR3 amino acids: CASSLGPPLEAFF. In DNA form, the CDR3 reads TGTGCCAGCAGCTTGGGCCCGCCACTTGAAGCTTTCTTT.

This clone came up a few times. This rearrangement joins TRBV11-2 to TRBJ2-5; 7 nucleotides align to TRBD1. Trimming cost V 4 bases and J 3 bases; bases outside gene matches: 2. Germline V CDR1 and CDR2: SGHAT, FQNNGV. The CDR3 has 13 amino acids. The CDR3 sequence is CASSYDREETQYF. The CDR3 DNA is TGTGCCAGCAGCTACGACAGGGAAGAGACCCAGTACTTC.

DNA for the CDR3: TGTGCCAGCAGCCGTGGCCTTCGGAGAGTCAATGAGCAGTTCTTC. It encodes CASSRGLRRVNEQFF. The chain has TRBV11-2 and TRBJ2-1; D gene uncertain. CDR3 size: 15 residues. Trimming pared 5 bases from V and 6 bases from J, leaving 17 bases between. Germline V lookup: CDR1 SGHAT, CDR2 FQNNGV.

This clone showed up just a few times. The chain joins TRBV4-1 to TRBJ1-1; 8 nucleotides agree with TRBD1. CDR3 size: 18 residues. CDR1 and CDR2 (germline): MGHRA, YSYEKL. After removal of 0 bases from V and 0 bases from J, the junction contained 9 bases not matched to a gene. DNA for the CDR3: TGCGCCAGCAGCCAAGACCCTACAGGGACAGGAGTGAACACTGAAGCTTTCTTT. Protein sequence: CASSQDPTGTGVNTEAFF.

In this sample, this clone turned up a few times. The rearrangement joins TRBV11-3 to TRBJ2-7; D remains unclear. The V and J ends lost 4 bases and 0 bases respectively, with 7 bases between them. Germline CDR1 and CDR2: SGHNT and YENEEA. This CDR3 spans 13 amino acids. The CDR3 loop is CASSSLSSYEQYF. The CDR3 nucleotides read TGTGCCAGCAGCTCTCTAAGCTCCTACGAGCAGTACTTC.

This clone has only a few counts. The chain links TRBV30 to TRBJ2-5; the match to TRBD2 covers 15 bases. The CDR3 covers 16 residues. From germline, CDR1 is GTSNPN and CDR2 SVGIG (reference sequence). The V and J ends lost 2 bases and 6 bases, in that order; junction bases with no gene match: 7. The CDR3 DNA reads TGTGCCTGGAGTCTCAGTGGGACTAGCGGGAGGAAGACCCAGTACTTC. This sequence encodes CAWSLSGTSGRKTQYF.

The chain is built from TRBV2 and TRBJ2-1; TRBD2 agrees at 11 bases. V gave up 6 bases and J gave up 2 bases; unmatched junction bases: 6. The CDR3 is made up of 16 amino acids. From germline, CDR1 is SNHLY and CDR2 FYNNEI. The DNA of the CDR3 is TGTGCCAGCAGCCGTAGCGGGAGGGCCGCCTACAATGAGCAGTTCTTC. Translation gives CASSRSGRAAYNEQFF.

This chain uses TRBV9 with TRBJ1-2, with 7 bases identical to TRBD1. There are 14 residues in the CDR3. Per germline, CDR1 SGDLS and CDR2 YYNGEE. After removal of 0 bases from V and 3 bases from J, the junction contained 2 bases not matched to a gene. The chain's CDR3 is CASSVAGQDYGYTF. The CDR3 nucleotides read TGTGCCAGCAGCGTAGCTGGACAGGACTATGGCTACACCTTC.

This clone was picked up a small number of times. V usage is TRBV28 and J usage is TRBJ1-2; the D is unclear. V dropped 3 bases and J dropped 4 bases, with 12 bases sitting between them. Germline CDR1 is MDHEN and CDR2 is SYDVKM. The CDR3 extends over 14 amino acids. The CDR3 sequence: CASSFRGQVYGYTF. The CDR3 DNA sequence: TGTGCCAGCAGTTTTCGAGGGCAGGTCTATGGCTACACCTTC.

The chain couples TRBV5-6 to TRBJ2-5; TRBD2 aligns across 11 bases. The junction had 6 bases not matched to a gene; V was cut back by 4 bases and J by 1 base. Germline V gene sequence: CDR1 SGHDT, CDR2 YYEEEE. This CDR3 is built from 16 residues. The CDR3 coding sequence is TGTGCCAGCAGCCTGGGACTAGCGGATGGCCAAGAGACCCAGTACTTC. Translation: CASSLGLADGQETQYF. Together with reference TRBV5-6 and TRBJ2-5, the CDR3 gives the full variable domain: DAGVTQSPTHLIKTRGQQVTLRCSPKSGHDTVSWYQQALGQGPQFIFQYYEEEERQRGNFPDRFSGHQFPNYSSELNVNALLLGDSALYLCASSLGLADGQETQYFGPGTRLLVL.

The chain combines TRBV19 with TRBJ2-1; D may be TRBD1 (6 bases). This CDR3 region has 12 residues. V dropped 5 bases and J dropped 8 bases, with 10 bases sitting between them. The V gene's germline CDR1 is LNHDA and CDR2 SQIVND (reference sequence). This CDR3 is CASSGQGYEQFF. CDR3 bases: TGTGCCAGTAGTGGCCAGGGGTATGAGCAGTTCTTC.

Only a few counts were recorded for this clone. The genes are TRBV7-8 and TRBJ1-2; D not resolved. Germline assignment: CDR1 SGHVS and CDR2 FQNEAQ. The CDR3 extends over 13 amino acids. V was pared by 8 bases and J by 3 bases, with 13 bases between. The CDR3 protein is CASGVGVDYGYTF. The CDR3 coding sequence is TGTGCCAGCGGCGTCGGGGTGGACTATGGCTACACCTTC.

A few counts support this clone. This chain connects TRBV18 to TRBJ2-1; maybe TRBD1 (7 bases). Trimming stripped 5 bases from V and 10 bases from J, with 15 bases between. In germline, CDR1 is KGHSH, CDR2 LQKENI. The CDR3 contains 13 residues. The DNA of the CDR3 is TGTGCCAGCTCAACCCGACAGGGAGGCGAGCAGTTCTTC. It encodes CASSTRQGGEQFF.

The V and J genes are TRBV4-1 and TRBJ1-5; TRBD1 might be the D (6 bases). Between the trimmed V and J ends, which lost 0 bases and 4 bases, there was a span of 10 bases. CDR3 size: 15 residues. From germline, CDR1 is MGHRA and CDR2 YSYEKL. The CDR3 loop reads CASSQDGQGNQPQHF. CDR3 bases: TGCGCCAGCAGCCAAGATGGGCAGGGGAATCAGCCCCAGCATTTT.

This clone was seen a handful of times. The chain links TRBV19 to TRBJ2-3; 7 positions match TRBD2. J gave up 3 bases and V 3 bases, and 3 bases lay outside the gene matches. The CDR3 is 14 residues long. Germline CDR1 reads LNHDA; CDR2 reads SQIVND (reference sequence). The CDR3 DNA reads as TGTGCCAGTAGTATTGGACTAGTGACAGATACGCAGTATTTT. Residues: CASSIGLVTDTQYF.

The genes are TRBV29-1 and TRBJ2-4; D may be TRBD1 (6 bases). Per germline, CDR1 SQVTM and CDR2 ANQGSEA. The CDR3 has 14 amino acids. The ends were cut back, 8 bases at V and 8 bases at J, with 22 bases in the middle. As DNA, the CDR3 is TGCAGCTTTCTGCCAGGGACACGAGGGGACATTCAGTACTTC. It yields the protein CSFLPGTRGDIQYF.

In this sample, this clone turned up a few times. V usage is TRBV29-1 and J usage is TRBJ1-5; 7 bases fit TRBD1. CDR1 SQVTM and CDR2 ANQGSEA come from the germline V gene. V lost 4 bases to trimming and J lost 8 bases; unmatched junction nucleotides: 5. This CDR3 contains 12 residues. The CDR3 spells CSVGQGFEPQHF. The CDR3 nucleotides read TGCAGCGTTGGACAGGGTTTTGAGCCCCAGCATTTT.

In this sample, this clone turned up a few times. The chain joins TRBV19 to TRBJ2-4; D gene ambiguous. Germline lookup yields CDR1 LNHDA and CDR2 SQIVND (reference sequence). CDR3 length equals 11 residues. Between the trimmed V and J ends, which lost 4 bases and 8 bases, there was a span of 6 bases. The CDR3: CASSTRDIQYF. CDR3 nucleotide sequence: TGTGCCAGTAGTACTAGAGACATTCAGTACTTC.

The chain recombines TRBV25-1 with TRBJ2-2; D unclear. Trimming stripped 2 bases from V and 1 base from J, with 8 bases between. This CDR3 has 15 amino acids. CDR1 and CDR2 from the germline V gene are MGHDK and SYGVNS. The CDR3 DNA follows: TGTGCCAGCAGTGAACTCCCAGGGAACACCGGGGAGCTGTTTTTT. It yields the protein CASSELPGNTGELFF.

In DNA form, the CDR3 reads TGTGCCAGCAGCCATCCAGACAGGGGCCAAACGCTGAACACTGAAGCTTTCTTT. This encodes CASSHPDRGQTLNTEAFF. This chain uses TRBV14 with TRBJ1-1, with 8 positions matching TRBD1. CDR1 is SGHDN, CDR2 FVKESK, per germline. The CDR3 contains 18 residues. The ends lost 3 bases at V and 0 bases at J; junction bases unmatched: 12.

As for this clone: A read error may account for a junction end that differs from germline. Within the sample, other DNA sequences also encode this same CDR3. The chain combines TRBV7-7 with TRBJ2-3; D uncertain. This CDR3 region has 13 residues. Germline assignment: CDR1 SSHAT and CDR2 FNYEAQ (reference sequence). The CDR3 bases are TGTGCTAGCAGCTTAGACTCGACAGATACGCAGTATTTT. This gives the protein CASSLDSTDTQYF.

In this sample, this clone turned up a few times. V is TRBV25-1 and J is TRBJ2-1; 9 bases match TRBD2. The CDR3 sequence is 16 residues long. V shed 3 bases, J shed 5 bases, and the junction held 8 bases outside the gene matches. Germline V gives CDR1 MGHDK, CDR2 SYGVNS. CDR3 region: CASSDPLAGPDNEQFF. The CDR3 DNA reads TGTGCCAGCAGTGATCCCCTAGCGGGACCCGACAATGAGCAGTTCTTC.